This T cell receptor beta chain was identified in a study of chemoradiotherapy in HPV16-positive cancers. Looking at the study overall: Candidate HPV-specific T-cell clones and common TCR motifs came from functional assays in two HPV16-positive patients.

On this clone itself: Its specificity is not known.

Study-wide results and limits: Functional assays defining HPV-specific T cells used only a couple of HPV16-positive patients.

Only in-frame clones appear in the TCRdb table, and some are missing; sequencing was by immunoSEQ multiplex PCR. The sample has 65,000 to 80,000 clones; about 90% are singletons. Germline V CDR1 and CDR2: MDHEN, SYDVKM. CDR3 length equals 15 residues. J was trimmed by 6 bases and V by 10 bases; bases with no gene match: 12. The gene calls are TRBV28 and TRBJ2-2; 9 nucleotides line up with TRBD1. This sequence was found in a human donor with HPV-associated anogenital cancer. The starting material was blood, obtained from a patient who underwent chemoradiotherapy. CDR3 amino acids: CAISRHRGLSGELFF. CDR3 nucleotides: TGTGCCATTTCGAGGCACAGGGGGCTTTCCGGGGAGCTGTTTTTT. Drawing the rest from reference TRBV28 and TRBJ2-2, the complete variable domain is DVKVTQSSRYLVKRTGEKVFLECVQDMDHENMFWYRQDPGLGLRLIYFSYDVKMKEKGDIPEGYSVSREKKERFSLILESASTNQTSMYLCAISRHRGLSGELFFGEGSRLTVL.